The text below deals with one T cell receptor (beta chain). This clonotype has a handful of counts. Its antigen is not yet known. No quality values exist for individual bases; no much larger clone is one base distant. This sample stems from a study of early T cells in non-severe SARS-CoV-2 infection (dated by TCRdb to the early 2020s). The study in broad terms: TCR sequencing used bulk RNA from unsorted whole blood, so alpha and beta chains could not be paired.

Counted from cysteine to phenylalanine, this CDR3 has 14 amino acids. The entry retains the CDR3 DNA only, 42 bases that are in frame from base 1. According to the germline V gene, CDR1 reads MNHNS and CDR2 reads SASEGT. V ends up 8 bases short and J 5 bases short, with an unmatched junction base count of 11. The method was 5' RACE. The run used a NextSeq 500. Unique molecular identifiers were attached to individual cDNA molecules in the TCR library protocol so that sequencing error and PCR bias could be corrected. Both TCR alpha and beta chains were sequenced, and tight co-correlation was observed between alpha and beta sequence abundances in each sample. Per the authors' processing: Decombinator V4 was used to annotate TCR sequences for V gene, J gene and CDR3. Expanded TCRs were defined as changing significantly between any two time points under a Poisson model with p below 0.0001. Abundances of TCRs were expressed as counts per million after normalisation to the total number of TCRs sequenced in each sample. TRAV1-2 paired with TRAJ12, TRAJ20 or TRAJ33 defined MAIT TCRs, while TRAV10 paired with TRAJ18 defined iNKT TCRs. VDJdb, accessed 1 November 2021, was searched for CMV, EBV and SARS-CoV-2 annotated TCRs, excluding TCRs annotated for multiple antigens. TCRdb took the public reads, trimmed them with fastp at Q25, ran MiXCR for clone calling and kept in-frame beta chains. One record per CDR3 amino acid sequence lists the most common genes and DNA. The V and J calls, along with clone size, are taken from TCRdb and not from the paper's own processing. Present in this sample are around 70,000 distinct CDR3 sequences, about a tenth of which were seen just once. 6.4% of the sample comes from the top ten.

The paper as a whole reports these results and caveats: VDJdb matching was skewed toward anti-spike CD8 responses and likely underestimated virus-specific expansions by missing private and CD4 specificities.

A case-control design nested within a healthcare worker cohort in London, UK, was used, with weekly nasopharyngeal swab PCR tests and blood sampling performed. Healthcare workers were enrolled in the week of the UK lockdown, from 23 to 31 March 2020, and were followed every week for up to roughly 15 weeks. Sequenced material: whole blood. The receptor chain draws on TRBV6-1 and TRBJ2-5; 7 nucleotides in the junction match TRBD1. The TCR was taken from an adult who was a healthcare worker with PCR-confirmed SARS-CoV-2 infection or an uninfected control (not recorded which). The nucleotide sequence is given as TGTGCCAGCGGTCTAAACAGGGGCGGGGAGACCCAGTACTTC. This sequence encodes CASGLNRGGETQYF.